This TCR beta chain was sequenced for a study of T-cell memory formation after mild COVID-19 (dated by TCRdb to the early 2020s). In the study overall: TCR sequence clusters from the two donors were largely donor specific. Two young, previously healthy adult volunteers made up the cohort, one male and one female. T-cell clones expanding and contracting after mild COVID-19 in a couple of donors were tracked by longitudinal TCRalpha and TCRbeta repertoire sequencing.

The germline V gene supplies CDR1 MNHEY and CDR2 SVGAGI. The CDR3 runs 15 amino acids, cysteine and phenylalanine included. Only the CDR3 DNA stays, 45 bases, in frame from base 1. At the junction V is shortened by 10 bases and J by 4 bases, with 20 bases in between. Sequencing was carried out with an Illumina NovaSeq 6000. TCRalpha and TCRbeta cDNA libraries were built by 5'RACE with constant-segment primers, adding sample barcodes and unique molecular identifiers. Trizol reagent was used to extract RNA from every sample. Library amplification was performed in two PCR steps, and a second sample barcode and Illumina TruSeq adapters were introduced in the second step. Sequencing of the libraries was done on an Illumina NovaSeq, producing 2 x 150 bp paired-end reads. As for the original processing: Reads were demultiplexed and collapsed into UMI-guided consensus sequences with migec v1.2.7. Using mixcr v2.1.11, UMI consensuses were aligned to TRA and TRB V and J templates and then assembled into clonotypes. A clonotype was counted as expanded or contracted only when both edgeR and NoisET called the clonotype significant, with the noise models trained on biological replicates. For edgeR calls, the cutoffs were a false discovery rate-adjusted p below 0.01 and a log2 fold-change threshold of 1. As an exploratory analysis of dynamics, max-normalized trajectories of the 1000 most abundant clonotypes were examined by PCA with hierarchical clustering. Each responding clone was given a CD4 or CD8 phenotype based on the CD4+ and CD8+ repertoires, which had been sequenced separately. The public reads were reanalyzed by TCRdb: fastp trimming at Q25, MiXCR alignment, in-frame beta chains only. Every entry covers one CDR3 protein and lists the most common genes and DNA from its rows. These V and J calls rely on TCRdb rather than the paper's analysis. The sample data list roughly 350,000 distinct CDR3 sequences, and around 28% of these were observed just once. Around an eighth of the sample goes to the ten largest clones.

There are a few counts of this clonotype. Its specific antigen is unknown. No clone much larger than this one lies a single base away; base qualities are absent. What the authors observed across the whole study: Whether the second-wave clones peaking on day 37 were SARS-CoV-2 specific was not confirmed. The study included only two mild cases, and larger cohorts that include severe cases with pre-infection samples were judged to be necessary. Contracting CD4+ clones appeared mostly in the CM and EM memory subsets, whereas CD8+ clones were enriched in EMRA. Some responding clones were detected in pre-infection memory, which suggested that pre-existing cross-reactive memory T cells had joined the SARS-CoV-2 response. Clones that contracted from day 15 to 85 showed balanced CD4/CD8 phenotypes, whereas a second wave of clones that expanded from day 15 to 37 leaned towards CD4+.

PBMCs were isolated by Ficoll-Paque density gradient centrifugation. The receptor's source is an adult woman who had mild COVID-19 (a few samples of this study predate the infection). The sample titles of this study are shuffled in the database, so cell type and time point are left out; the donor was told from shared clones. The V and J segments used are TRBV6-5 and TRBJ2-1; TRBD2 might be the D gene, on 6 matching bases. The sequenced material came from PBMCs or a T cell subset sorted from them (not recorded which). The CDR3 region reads CATSPSGVGYNEQFF. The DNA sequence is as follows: TGTGCCACCTCCCCTTCGGGAGTAGGGTACAATGAGCAGTTCTTC.